This T cell receptor beta chain was identified in a study of blood T cell repertoires in COVID-19 (TCRdb year 2020). As for the study more broadly: The collaborator samples originated in the United States, Italy and Spain and spanned the acute and convalescent phases of COVID-19. The prospective study material was composed of cDNA or gDNA derived from T cells, B-cell-depleted T cells, or PBMCs. Deeply sampled blood TCRbeta repertoires from subjects exposed to, actively infected with, or recovered from COVID-19 were included in the dataset. The repertoires were released in a freely available public database intended as a resource for research on the immune response to SARS-CoV-2. Samples were obtained from the ongoing ImmuneRACE study (first 160 participants) and from over a thousand subjects provided by 6 global collaborators. The sample metadata nearly always contained a de-identified subject ID, COVID-19 status, age in years and sex. Where available, HLA class I and class II types were taken from metadata supplied by the sample provider and were not determined by assay-based typing. Results the study describes overall, beyond this receptor: The quantity of clinical and demographic metadata differed by source and by participant and was supplied without curation.

Each collaborating institution followed its own protocols to collect whole blood in K2EDTA tubes. Collaborator samples were shipped for TCRbeta analysis as frozen whole blood, isolated PBMCs, or DNA extracted from either sample type. On this clone: No cognate antigen has been identified for it. The sample holds no much larger clone one base away, and base qualities are not on file.

TCRbeta CDR3 regions were amplified from genomic DNA using the immunoSEQ Assay, a bias-controlled multiplex PCR. On the study's bioinformatics: Within the assay, amplification of reference gene primers was used to estimate how many nucleated cells each sample contained. Sequence reads were collapsed and filtered to measure the absolute abundance of every unique TCRbeta CDR3 rearrangement. For each sample, productive Simpson clonality was calculated as the square root of Simpson's diversity index across productive rearrangements. The table was pulled from immuneACCESS by TCRdb, which kept in-frame rearrangements only. Such tables lose some clones; where checked, under half of the loss comes from unresolved V genes, and the rest has no known cause. V and J calls and clone size are copied from that table; D and trimming were computed from the DNA. This sample holds hundreds of thousands of clones; 86% were observed only once. The ten most abundant clones make up roughly 1.4% of the sample.

The germline V gene specifies SNHLY as CDR1 and FYNNEI as CDR2. The junction shows trimming of 6 bases on V and 8 bases on J, plus 17 bases between the germline ends. The CDR3 starts with the cysteine, ends with the phenylalanine, and has 15 residues. Just the 45-base CDR3 DNA is kept, in frame starting at base 1. The clonotype originates from a woman in her twenties or thirties with active or convalescent COVID-19. Sequencing was carried out using peripheral blood. This receptor chain uses TRBV2 and TRBJ1-6; confidence is insufficient to name the D gene. In nucleotide form, the sequence is TGTGCCAGCAGGTCCACCGGGTCCTGGGATTCACCCCTCCACTTT. Translated, this is CASRSTGSWDSPLHF. The variable domain in full, with residues beyond the CDR3 obtained from the reference TRBV2 and TRBJ1-6 genes, is EPEVTQTPSHQVTQMGQEVILRCVPISNHLYFYWYRQILGQKVEFLVSFYNNEISEKSEIFDDQFSVERPDGSNFTLKIRSTKLEDSAMYFCASRSTGSWDSPLHFGNGTRLTVT.